This T cell receptor (beta chain) was recovered during a study of blood T cell repertoires in COVID-19. Across the whole study: Sample material is recorded as cDNA or gDNA derived from T cells, B-cell-depleted T cells, or PBMCs.

The CDR3 has 16 residues. Deletions cut 2 bases from V and 2 bases from J, with 14 bases between. CDR1 MDHEN and CDR2 SYDVKM come from the germline V gene. In the study's own analysis: Scientists estimated how many nucleated cells there were by amplifying reference gene primers. Sequenced by immunoSEQ multiplex PCR; TCRdb stores in-frame clones only, minus some. From that table come the V and J calls and clone size; the DNA was used to work out D and trimming. There are 190,000 or so clones in the sample; approximately 90% occur only once, and 6.2% lies in the top ten. The sample taken for sequencing was peripheral blood. V and J are TRBV28 and TRBJ2-3, with a weak D call TRBD2 (5 bases). The sequence derives from a man aged 60-69 years who had recovered from COVID-19. This chain's CDR3 is CASSLVAADDTDTQYF. CDR3 nucleotides: TGTGCCAGCAGTTTAGTGGCAGCGGATGACACAGATACGCAGTATTTT. Complete variable domain (other parts from reference TRBV28 and TRBJ2-3): DVKVTQSSRYLVKRTGEKVFLECVQDMDHENMFWYRQDPGLGLRLIYFSYDVKMKEKGDIPEGYSVSREKKERFSLILESASTNQTSMYLCASSLVAADDTDTQYFGPGTRLTVL.